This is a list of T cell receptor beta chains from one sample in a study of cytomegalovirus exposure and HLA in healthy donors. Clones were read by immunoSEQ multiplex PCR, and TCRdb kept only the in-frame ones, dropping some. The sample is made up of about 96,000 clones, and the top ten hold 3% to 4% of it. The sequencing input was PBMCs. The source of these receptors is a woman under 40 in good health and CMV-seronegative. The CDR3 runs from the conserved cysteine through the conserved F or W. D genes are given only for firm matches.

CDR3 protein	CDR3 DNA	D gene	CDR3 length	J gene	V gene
CASSQVEDRGAEQYF	TGTGCCAGCAGCCAGGTAGAGGACAGAGGTGCAGAGCAGTACTTC	-	15	TRBJ2-7	TRBV4-2
CASSIRENTEAFF	TGTGCCAGCTCTATCCGGGAGAACACTGAAGCTTTCTTT	-	13	TRBJ1-1	TRBV18
CASSPLKGNNEQFF	TGTGCCAGCAGCCCCCTAAAGGGGAACAATGAGCAGTTCTTC	-	14	TRBJ2-1	TRBV4-2
CASSALRQIKKLFF	TGTGCCAGCAGCGCACTTAGACAGATTAAAAAACTGTTTTTT	-	14	TRBJ1-4	TRBV5-8
CASSNGQGNYGYTF	TGTGCCAGCAGTAACGGACAGGGGAACTATGGCTACACCTTC	TRBD1	14	TRBJ1-2	TRBV6-5
CASSPSRDPGYGYTF	TGTGCCAGCTCACCATCCCGAGACCCAGGGTATGGCTACACCTTC	-	15	TRBJ1-2	TRBV18
CATSHETGLSSPLHF	TGTGCCACCAGTCATGAGACAGGGTTGAGTTCACCCCTCCACTTT	TRBD1	15	TRBJ1-6	TRBV15
CSVGTGTSTDTQYF	TGCAGCGTTGGGACAGGCACTAGCACAGATACGCAGTATTTT	TRBD1	14	TRBJ2-3	TRBV29-1
CASSEDTNTEAFF	TGCGCCAGCAGCGAGGACACGAACACTGAAGCTTTCTTT	-	13	TRBJ1-1	TRBV5-1
CASSLTQSGDTYF	TGTGCCAGCAGCTTGACCCAATCAGGGGACACGTACTTC	-	13	TRBJ2-7	TRBV28